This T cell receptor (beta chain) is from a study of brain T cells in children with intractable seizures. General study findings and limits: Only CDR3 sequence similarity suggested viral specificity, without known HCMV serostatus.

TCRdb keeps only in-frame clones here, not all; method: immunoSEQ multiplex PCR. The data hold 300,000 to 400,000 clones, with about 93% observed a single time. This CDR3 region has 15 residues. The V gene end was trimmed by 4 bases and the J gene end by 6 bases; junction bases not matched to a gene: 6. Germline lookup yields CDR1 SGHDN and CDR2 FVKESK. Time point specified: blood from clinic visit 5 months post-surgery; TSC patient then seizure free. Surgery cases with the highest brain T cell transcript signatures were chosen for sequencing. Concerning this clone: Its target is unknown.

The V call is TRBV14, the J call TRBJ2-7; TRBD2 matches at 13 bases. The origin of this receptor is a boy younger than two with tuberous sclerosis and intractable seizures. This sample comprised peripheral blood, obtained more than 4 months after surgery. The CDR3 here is CASSLLAGGPFEQYF. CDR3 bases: TGTGCCAGCAGCCTACTAGCGGGAGGGCCATTCGAGCAGTACTTC.